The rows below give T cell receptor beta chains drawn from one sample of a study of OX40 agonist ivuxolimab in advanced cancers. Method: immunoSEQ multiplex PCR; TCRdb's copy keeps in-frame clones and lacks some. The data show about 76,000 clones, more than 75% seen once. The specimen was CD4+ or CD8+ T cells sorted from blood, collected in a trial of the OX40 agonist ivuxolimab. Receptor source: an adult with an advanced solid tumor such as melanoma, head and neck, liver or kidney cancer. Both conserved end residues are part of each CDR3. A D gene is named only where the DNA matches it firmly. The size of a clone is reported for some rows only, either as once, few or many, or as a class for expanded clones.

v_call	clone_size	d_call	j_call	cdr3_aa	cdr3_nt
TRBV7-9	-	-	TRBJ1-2	CASSQWGQGTGGYTF	TGTGCCAGCAGTCAATGGGGGCAGGGGACGGGAGGCTACACCTTC
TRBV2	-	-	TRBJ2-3	CASSVTGLGPDTQYF	TGTGCCAGCAGTGTTACAGGTCTCGGGCCAGATACGCAGTATTTT
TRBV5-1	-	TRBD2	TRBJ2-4	CASSRGGGGKQNIQYF	TGCGCCAGCAGCCGGGGGGGTGGCGGCAAACAAAACATTCAGTACTTC
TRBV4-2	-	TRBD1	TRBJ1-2	CASRYADRGANYGYTF	TGTGCCAGCAGGTACGCAGACAGGGGAGCTAACTATGGCTACACCTTC
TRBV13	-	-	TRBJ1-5	CASSSQRGPQHF	TGTGCCAGCAGCTCCCAACGGGGGCCCCAGCATTTT
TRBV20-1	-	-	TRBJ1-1	CSLNPGTEAFF	TGCAGCCTAAACCCAGGCACTGAAGCTTTCTTT
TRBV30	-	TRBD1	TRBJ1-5	CAWTIGGENQPQHF	TGTGCCTGGACAATAGGGGGCGAGAATCAGCCCCAGCATTTT
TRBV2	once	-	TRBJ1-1	CASSDGQLNTEAFF	TGTGCCAGCAGTGACGGACAGTTGAACACTGAAGCTTTCTTT
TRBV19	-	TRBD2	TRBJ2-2	CASSNSGTLTGELFF	TGTGCCAGTAGTAATAGCGGGACCTTGACCGGGGAGCTGTTTTTT
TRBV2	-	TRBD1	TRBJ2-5	CASSGTGGIGRETQYF	TGTGCCAGCTCAGGGACAGGGGGAATAGGGAGAGAGACCCAGTACTTC
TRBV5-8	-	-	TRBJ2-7	CASSSSPGRGAYEQYF	TGTGCCAGCAGCTCCTCCCCTGGGAGAGGGGCCTACGAGCAGTACTTC
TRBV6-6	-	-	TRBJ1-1	CAASVGLNTEAFF	TGTGCCGCCTCAGTAGGGCTGAACACTGAAGCTTTCTTT
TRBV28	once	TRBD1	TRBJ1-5	CASSPAGTGRNQPQHF	TGTGCCAGCAGTCCCGCCGGGACAGGGCGCAATCAGCCCCAGCATTTT
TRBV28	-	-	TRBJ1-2	CASSAGTYKTYGYTF	TGTGCCAGCAGCGCCGGGACGTATAAAACCTATGGCTACACCTTC
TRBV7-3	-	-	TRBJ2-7	CASSLSGTQPYEQYF	TGTGCCAGCAGCTTGTCCGGGACTCAACCCTACGAGCAGTACTTC
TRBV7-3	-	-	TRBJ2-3	CASSQGGSTDTQYF	TGTGCCAGCAGCCAAGGGGGGAGCACAGATACGCAGTATTTT
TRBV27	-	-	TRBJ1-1	CASSVTRWGSTEAFF	TGTGCCAGCAGTGTGACAAGGTGGGGTTCCACTGAAGCTTTCTTT
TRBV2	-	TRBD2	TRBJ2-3	CASSGTSGTDTQYF	TGTGCCAGCAGTGGGACTAGCGGCACAGATACGCAGTATTTT
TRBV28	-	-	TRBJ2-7	CASRHSRDTRSYEQYF	TGTGCCAGCAGGCATAGTCGGGACACCCGCTCCTACGAGCAGTACTTC
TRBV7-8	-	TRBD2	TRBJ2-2	CASILPGLAGVEGTGELFF	TGTGCCAGCATCCTACCGGGACTAGCGGGAGTGGAGGGCACCGGGGAGCTGTTTTTT
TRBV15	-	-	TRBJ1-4	CATSRGRDNEKLFF	TGTGCCACCAGCAGAGGAAGAGACAATGAAAAACTGTTTTTT
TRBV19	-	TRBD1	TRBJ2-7	CASSARGQALNEQYF	TGTGCCAGTAGTGCACGGGGACAGGCACTTAACGAGCAGTACTTC
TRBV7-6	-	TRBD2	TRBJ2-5	CASSPSGQETQYF	TGTGCCAGCAGCCCTAGCGGGCAAGAGACCCAGTACTTC
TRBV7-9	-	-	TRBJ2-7	CASSDQMVSYEQYF	TGTGCCAGCAGCGATCAAATGGTATCGTACGAGCAGTACTTC
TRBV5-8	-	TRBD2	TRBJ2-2	CASRPRTSVNTGELFF	TGTGCCAGCAGACCTAGGACTAGCGTGAACACCGGGGAGCTGTTTTTT
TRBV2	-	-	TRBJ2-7	CASSAKGYYEQYF	TGTGCCAGCAGTGCCAAGGGCTACTACGAGCAGTACTTC
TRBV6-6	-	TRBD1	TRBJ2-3	CASSWDSTDTQYF	TGTGCCAGCAGTTGGGACAGTACAGATACGCAGTATTTT
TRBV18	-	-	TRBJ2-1	CASSPFDRNSYNEQFF	TGTGCCAGCTCACCTTTTGACAGAAACTCCTACAATGAGCAGTTCTTC
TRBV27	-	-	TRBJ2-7	CASSLFWAATYEQYF	TGTGCCAGCAGTTTATTCTGGGCGGCCACCTACGAGCAGTACTTC